A single sample gave rise to the 13 T cell receptor beta chains below, sequenced in a study of Ad26.COV2.S vaccination and SARS-CoV-2 variants. Some clones are missing from TCRdb's copy, which holds only in-frame ones; the method was immunoSEQ multiplex PCR. The sample holds about 460,000 clones, about 89% seen once. Treatment meaning: over 15 received Ad26.COV2.S at low or high dose, single or two shots; 5 received placebo; per-sample allocation not given. Sampling took place 63 days after the first vaccine or placebo injection. The starting material was peripheral blood, obtained in a trial of Ad26.COV2.S vaccine versus placebo. The receptors stem from a person aged 18-65 years who received the Ad26.COV2.S COVID-19 vaccine or a placebo.

In DNA, the CDR3 is TGCGCCAGCAGCCCTAGGGACAGGCAAGAGACCCAGTACTTC. Protein sequence: CASSPRDRQETQYF. The V call is TRBV5-1, the J call TRBJ2-5, with 8 bases lining up with TRBD1. Trimming at V came to 4 bases and at J to 2 bases, leaving 4 bases not matched to a gene. There are 14 residues in the CDR3. Looked up from germline, CDR1 is SGHRS and CDR2 is YFSETQ.

V and J are TRBV10-3 and TRBJ1-1; D is unresolved. The CDR3 covers 13 residues. V lost 3 bases and J lost 0, with 5 bases in between. Looked up from germline, CDR1 is ENHRY and CDR2 is SYGVKD. CDR3 bases: TGTGCCATCAGTGATCAGGTGAACACTGAAGCTTTCTTT. Protein sequence: CAISDQVNTEAFF.

The CDR3 region is CASSAQVFYGYTF. The CDR3 bases are TGTGCCAGCAGTGCCCAGGTTTTCTATGGCTACACCTTC. The rearrangement joins TRBV6-2 or TRBV6-3 to TRBJ1-2; D is unclear. The CDR3 spans 13 residues. CDR1 is MNHEY and CDR2 is SVGEGT in the germline V gene. V was shortened by 5 bases and J by 4 bases, with 11 bases between the two germline ends.

The chain links TRBV7-2 to TRBJ1-3; TRBD1 is a possible D gene (6 bases). Trimming pared 0 bases from V and 5 bases from J, leaving 11 bases between. This CDR3 contains 15 residues. Germline loops: CDR1 SGHTA, CDR2 FQGNSA. The CDR3 sequence: CASSLAQGRRNTIYF. The CDR3 coding sequence is TGTGCCAGCAGCTTAGCGCAGGGGCGGAGAAACACCATATATTTT.

This clone has just one count. The chain couples TRBV5-1 to TRBJ1-2, with D tentatively TRBD1 (5 bases). From germline, CDR1 is SGHRS and CDR2 YFSETQ. Trimming left V 0 bases short and J 5 bases short, with 8 bases between. The CDR3 contains 13 residues. The CDR3 DNA reads as TGCGCCAGCAGCTTGGAGGCAGGGTATGGCTACACCTTC. It yields the protein CASSLEAGYGYTF.

This rearrangement joins TRBV25-1 to TRBJ2-7; tentatively, D is TRBD2 (5 bases). The CDR3 totals 16 residues. V dropped 0 bases and J dropped 4 bases, with 16 bases sitting between them. From germline, CDR1 is MGHDK and CDR2 SYGVNS. CDR3 DNA sequence: TGTGCCAGCAGTGAATATCGGGGATCGAGGAGTTACGAGCAGTACTTC. It encodes CASSEYRGSRSYEQYF.

V and J are TRBV4-2 and TRBJ2-5; D perhaps matches TRBD1 (6 bases). V gave up 4 bases and J gave up 2 bases, with 14 bases separating them. The CDR3 sequence is 15 residues long. Germline V gene data show CDR1 as LGHNA and CDR2 as YNFKEQ. The CDR3 spells CASSLRSDRQETQYF. The CDR3 DNA is TGTGCCAGCAGCCTCCGGTCGGACAGACAAGAGACCCAGTACTTC.

V and J are TRBV3-1 (or the pseudogene TRBV3-2) and TRBJ2-1; no definite D call. The CDR3 is 11 amino acids. V was cut by 4 bases and J by 6 bases, with 4 bases left in between. Germline CDR1 reads LGHDT; CDR2 reads YNNKEL (reference sequence). CDR3 sequence (DNA): TGTGCCAGCAGCCTTTTCAATGAGCAGTTCTTC. This sequence encodes CASSLFNEQFF.

V and J are TRBV6-6 and TRBJ2-7; D remains ambiguous. Per the germline V gene, CDR1 is MNHNY and CDR2 is SVGAGI (reference sequence). The CDR3 length is 15 residues. V was clipped by 2 bases and J by 7 bases, with 18 bases between them. This chain's CDR3 is CASSYEHSSLQEQYF. The CDR3 DNA is TGTGCCAGCAGTTACGAGCACAGTAGCCTGCAGGAGCAGTACTTC.

The rearrangement uses TRBV24-1 and TRBJ2-3; unclear D gene. V was clipped by 0 bases and J by 6 bases, with 9 bases between them. This CDR3 region has 14 residues. Germline loops: CDR1 KGHDR, CDR2 SFDVKD. The CDR3 protein is CATSDLRVGDTQYF. DNA for the CDR3: TGTGCCACCAGTGATTTGAGGGTGGGGGATACGCAGTATTTT.

This clone was seen more than once but under ten times. The chain recombines TRBV3-1 (or the pseudogene TRBV3-2) with TRBJ2-3; TRBD2 agrees at 8 bases. This CDR3 has 15 residues. The germline gives CDR1 LGHDT, CDR2 YNNKEL (reference sequence). V lost 4 bases and J lost 6; bases outside the gene matches: 9. The CDR3 DNA sequence: TGTGCCAGCAGCCTACGGGCCGCTAGCGGGGATACGCAGTATTTT. It encodes CASSLRAASGDTQYF.

The V call is TRBV7-9, the J call TRBJ2-3; a possible D gene is TRBD2 (5 bases). Germline V gene lookup returns CDR1 SEHNR and CDR2 FQNEAQ (reference sequence). The CDR3 length is 16 residues. V lost 5 bases, J lost 6 bases, and 21 bases lay in between. The CDR3 coding sequence is TGTGCCAGCAGCACTCAACTTCCGGGAAGGCGGGATACGCAGTATTTT. It translates to CASSTQLPGRRDTQYF.

This clone was picked up one time. The chain is built from TRBV10-3 and TRBJ1-2, with 10 bases aligning to TRBD1. This CDR3 contains 15 residues. The V gene's germline CDR1 is ENHRY and CDR2 SYGVKD. V lost 0 bases, J lost 4 bases, and 2 bases stayed unmatched. The CDR3 here is CAISESWDRGYGYTF. The CDR3 nucleotides are TGTGCCATCAGTGAGTCGTGGGACAGGGGCTATGGCTACACCTTC.